The next 14 T cell receptor beta chains were all read from a single sample in a study of blood T cell repertoires in COVID-19. The repertoire was sequenced with immunoSEQ multiplex PCR; TCRdb's copy has only in-frame clones and lacks some. The sample holds about 160,000 clones, about 85% seen once. The sample taken for sequencing was peripheral blood. These receptors originate from a man aged 70-80 years who had recovered from COVID-19.

Ten or more counts support this clone. The chain carries TRBV27 and TRBJ1-2; 10 bases fit TRBD1. Looked up from germline, CDR1 is MNHEY and CDR2 is SMNVEV (reference sequence). Losses at the gene ends were 2 bases for V and 5 bases for J; bases not matched to a gene: 2. The CDR3 runs to 14 residues. The DNA of the CDR3 is TGTGCCAGCAGTTTAGGACAGGGGGGGTATGGCTACACCTTC. Protein product: CASSLGQGGYGYTF.

This chain links TRBV5-6 with TRBJ1-4; D is ambiguous. The CDR3 length is 14 residues. V shed 0 bases and J shed 4 bases, with 7 bases lying between them. Germline V gives CDR1 SGHDT, CDR2 YYEEEE. CDR3 protein: CASSLGAYNEKLFF. CDR3 DNA: TGTGCCAGCAGCTTGGGGGCTTATAATGAAAAACTGTTTTTT.

The chain joins TRBV19 to TRBJ2-7, with TRBD1 matching over 9 bases. This CDR3 has 13 residues. V was clipped by 7 bases and J by 4 bases; unmatched bases: 5. Germline CDR1 reads LNHDA; CDR2 reads SQIVND (reference sequence). CDR3 DNA: TGTGCCAGTAATCGACAGGGGGAATACGAGCAGTACTTC. This encodes CASNRQGEYEQYF.

This clone appeared a few times. This CDR3 is CASSPGTALYQETQYF. In DNA, the CDR3 is TGTGCCAGCAGCCCCGGGACAGCTCTTTATCAAGAGACCCAGTACTTC. The rearrangement uses TRBV9 and TRBJ2-5, with 7 bases aligning to TRBD1. With V trimmed by 4 bases and J by 2 bases, 11 bases remained unmatched. CDR1 is SGDLS and CDR2 is YYNGEE in the germline V gene. The CDR3 extends over 16 amino acids.

J is TRBJ2-3 and V is TRBV5-1; 9 bases are a match to TRBD1. V was clipped by 0 bases and J by 4 bases; unmatched bases: 3. The CDR3 is made up of 15 amino acids. Per the germline V gene, CDR1 is SGHRS and CDR2 is YFSETQ. CDR3 DNA sequence: TGCGCCAGCAGCTTGGGAGACAGGGGGGCAGATACGCAGTATTTT. Translating gives CASSLGDRGADTQYF. Full variable domain (outside the CDR3, taken from reference TRBV5-1 and TRBJ2-3): KAGVTQTPRYLIKTRGQQVTLSCSPISGHRSVSWYQQTPGQGLQFLFEYFSETQRNKGNFPGRFSGRQFSNSRSEMNVSTLELGDSALYLCASSLGDRGADTQYFGPGTRLTVL.

The chain combines TRBV4-1 with TRBJ2-1, with 8 bases lining up with TRBD2. The V gene end was trimmed by 2 bases and the J gene end by 7 bases; junction bases not matched to a gene: 10. Germline assignment: CDR1 MGHRA and CDR2 YSYEKL. The CDR3 covers 16 residues. DNA of the CDR3: TGCGCCAGCAGCCAACCCGGTGGTAGCGGGACGAATGAGCAGTTCTTC. Protein: CASSQPGGSGTNEQFF.

The CDR3 nucleotides are TGTGCCAGTAGTATAGTGGGACAGGGGGCCTACGAGCAGTACTTC. Amino acids: CASSIVGQGAYEQYF. The rearrangement joins TRBV19 to TRBJ2-7, with 11 positions matching TRBD1. The CDR3 spans 15 residues. The V gene end was trimmed by 1 base and the J gene end by 2 bases; junction bases not matched to a gene: 1. Germline V gene data show CDR1 as LNHDA and CDR2 as SQIVND (reference sequence).

This clone has more than one count but fewer than ten. CDR3 DNA: TGTGCCAGCAGCCCGAACAGGGGAAACACTGAAGCTTTCTTT. Protein sequence: CASSPNRGNTEAFF. This chain joins TRBV5-4 and TRBJ1-1, with 7 bases that match TRBD1. There are 14 residues in the CDR3. V shed 4 bases, J shed 2 bases, and the junction held 5 bases outside the gene matches. Germline V gene data show CDR1 as SGHNT and CDR2 as YYREEE (reference sequence).

This chain joins TRBV7-9 and TRBJ1-1; no clear D. Germline V CDR1 and CDR2: SEHNR, FQNEAQ (reference sequence). The CDR3 runs to 14 residues. Trimming cost V 5 bases and J 2 bases, with 12 bases left between them. The CDR3 sequence is CASSPSGGNTEAFF. The CDR3 DNA follows: TGTGCCAGCAGCCCTAGCGGCGGCAACACTGAAGCTTTCTTT.

The rearrangement joins TRBV5-1 to TRBJ2-5; D unclear. The CDR3 contains 13 residues. Germline CDR1 reads SGHRS; CDR2 reads YFSETQ. Trimming took 1 base from V and 1 from J, leaving 5 bases between them. In DNA form, the CDR3 reads TGCGCCAGCAGCTTGCCAGGCCAAGAGACCCAGTACTTC. Protein: CASSLPGQETQYF.

This clone was seen once. The rearrangement links TRBV6-6 to TRBJ2-7, with TRBD1 matching 8 bases. Unmatched junction bases numbered 5, after V lost 5 bases and J lost 2 bases. Looked up from germline, CDR1 is MNHNY and CDR2 is SVGAGI (reference sequence). This CDR3 has 14 amino acids. CDR3: CASSQGQVTYEQYF. In DNA form, the CDR3 reads TGTGCCAGCAGTCAGGGACAGGTAACCTACGAGCAGTACTTC.

The rearrangement uses TRBV5-4 and TRBJ2-7; the match to TRBD1 covers 7 bases. The length of the CDR3 is 14 residues. Germline values: CDR1 SGHNT, CDR2 YYREEE (reference sequence). J lost 3 bases, V lost 4 bases, and 7 bases had no gene match. The CDR3 here is CASSLDGQVYEQYF. DNA for the CDR3: TGTGCCAGCAGCCTGGATGGACAGGTCTACGAGCAGTACTTC.

The chain uses TRBV4-3 and TRBJ1-6, with 8 positions matching TRBD1. Germline-derived CDR1 and CDR2 are LGHNA and YSLEER. The ends lost 4 bases at V and 7 bases at J; junction bases unmatched: 6. CDR3 length: 15 residues. DNA for the CDR3: TGCGCCAGCAGCCGGACAGGGTATAACAATTCACCCCTCCACTTT. Its protein is CASSRTGYNNSPLHF.

This clone was counted only a few times. The chain recombines TRBV13 with TRBJ1-1; D remains unclear. The V and J ends lost 5 bases and 2 bases respectively, with 15 bases between them. Germline V gene sequence: CDR1 PRHDT, CDR2 FYEKMQ (reference sequence). This CDR3 comprises 15 residues. The CDR3 loop is CASSHRGSINTEAFF. The CDR3, as DNA: TGTGCCAGCAGCCACCGCGGCAGTATAAACACTGAAGCTTTCTTT.